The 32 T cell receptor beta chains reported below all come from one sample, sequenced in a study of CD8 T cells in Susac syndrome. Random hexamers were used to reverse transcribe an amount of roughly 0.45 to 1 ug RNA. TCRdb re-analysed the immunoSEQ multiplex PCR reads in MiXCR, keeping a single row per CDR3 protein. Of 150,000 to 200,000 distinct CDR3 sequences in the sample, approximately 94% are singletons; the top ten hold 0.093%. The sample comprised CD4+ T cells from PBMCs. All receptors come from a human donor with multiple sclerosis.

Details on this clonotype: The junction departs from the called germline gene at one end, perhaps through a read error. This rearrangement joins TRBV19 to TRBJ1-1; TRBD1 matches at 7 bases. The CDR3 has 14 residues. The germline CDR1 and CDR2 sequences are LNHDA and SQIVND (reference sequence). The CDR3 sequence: CASSLETGWTEAFF. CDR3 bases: TGTGCCAGTAGTTTAGAGACAGGGTGGACTGAAGCTTTCTTT.

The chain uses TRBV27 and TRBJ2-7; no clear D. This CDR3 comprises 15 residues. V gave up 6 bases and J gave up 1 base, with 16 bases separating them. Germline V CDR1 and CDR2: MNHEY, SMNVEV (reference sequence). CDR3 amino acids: CASSFAPWQSYEQYF. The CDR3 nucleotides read TGTGCCAGCAGCTTCGCCCCCTGGCAATCCTACGAGCAGTACTTC.

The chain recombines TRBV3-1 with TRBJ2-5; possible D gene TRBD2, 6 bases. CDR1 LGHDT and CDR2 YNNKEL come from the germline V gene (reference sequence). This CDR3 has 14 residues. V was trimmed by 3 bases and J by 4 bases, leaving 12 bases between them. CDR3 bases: TGTGCCAGCAGCCAGGGACCTAGCGCAGAGACCCAGTACTTC. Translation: CASSQGPSAETQYF.

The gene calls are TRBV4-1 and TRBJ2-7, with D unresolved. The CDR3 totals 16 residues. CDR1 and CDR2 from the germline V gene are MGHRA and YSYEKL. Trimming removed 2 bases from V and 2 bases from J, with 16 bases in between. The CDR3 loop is CASSQPPGIVPYEQYF. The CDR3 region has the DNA TGCGCCAGCAGCCAACCCCCTGGGATCGTCCCCTACGAGCAGTACTTC.

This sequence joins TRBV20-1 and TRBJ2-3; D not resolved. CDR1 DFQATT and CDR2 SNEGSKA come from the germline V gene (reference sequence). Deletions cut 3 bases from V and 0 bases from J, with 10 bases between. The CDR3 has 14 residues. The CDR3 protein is CSARRRFSTDTQYF. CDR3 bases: TGCAGTGCTAGGCGCAGGTTTAGCACAGATACGCAGTATTTT.

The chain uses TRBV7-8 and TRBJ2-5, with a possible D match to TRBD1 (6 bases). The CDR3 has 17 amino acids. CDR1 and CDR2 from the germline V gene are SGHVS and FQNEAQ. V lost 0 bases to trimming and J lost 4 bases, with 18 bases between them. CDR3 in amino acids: CASSLAFAPRGRETQYF. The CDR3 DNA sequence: TGTGCCAGCAGCTTAGCGTTTGCCCCCAGGGGCCGAGAGACCCAGTACTTC. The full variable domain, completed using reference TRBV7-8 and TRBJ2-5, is GAGVSQSPRYKVAKRGQDVALRCDPISGHVSLFWYQQALGQGPEFLTYFQNEAQLDKSGLPSDRFFAERPEGSVSTLKIQRTQQEDSAVYLCASSLAFAPRGRETQYFGPGTRLLVL.

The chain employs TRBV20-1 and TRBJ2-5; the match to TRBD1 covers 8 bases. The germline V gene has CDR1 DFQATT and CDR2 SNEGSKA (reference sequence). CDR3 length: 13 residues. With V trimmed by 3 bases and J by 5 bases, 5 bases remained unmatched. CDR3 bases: TGCAGTGCTAGTCCAGGGGGCTGGGAGACCCAGTACTTC. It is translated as CSASPGGWETQYF.

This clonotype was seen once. CDR3 in DNA: TGTGCCTGGAGCTGGGGGGGCTACAATGAGCAGTTCTTC. Translation: CAWSWGGYNEQFF. The rearrangement joins TRBV30 to TRBJ2-1; 7 bases line up with TRBD2. CDR3 length: 13 residues. V trimming: 3 bases; J trimming: 3 bases; junction bases outside the gene matches: 2. Germline V gene sequence: CDR1 GTSNPN, CDR2 SVGIG (reference sequence).

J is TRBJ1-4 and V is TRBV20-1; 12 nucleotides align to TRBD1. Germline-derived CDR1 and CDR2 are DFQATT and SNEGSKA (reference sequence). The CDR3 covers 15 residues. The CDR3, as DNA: TGCAGCCCCGGGACAGGGGGCGCGGGTAATGAAAAACTGTTTTTT. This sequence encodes CSPGTGGAGNEKLFF.

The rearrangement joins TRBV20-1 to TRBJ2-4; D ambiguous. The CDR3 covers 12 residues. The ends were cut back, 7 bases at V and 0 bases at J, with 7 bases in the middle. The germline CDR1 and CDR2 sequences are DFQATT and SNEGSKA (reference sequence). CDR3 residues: CSGAAAKNIQYF. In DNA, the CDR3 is TGCAGTGGGGCAGCAGCCAAAAACATTCAGTACTTC.

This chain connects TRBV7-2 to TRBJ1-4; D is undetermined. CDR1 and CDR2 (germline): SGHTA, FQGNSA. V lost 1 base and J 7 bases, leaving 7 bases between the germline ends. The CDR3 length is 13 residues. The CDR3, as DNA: TGTGCCAGCAGCTTAGTTCTGGGTGAAAAACTGTTTTTT. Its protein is CASSLVLGEKLFF.

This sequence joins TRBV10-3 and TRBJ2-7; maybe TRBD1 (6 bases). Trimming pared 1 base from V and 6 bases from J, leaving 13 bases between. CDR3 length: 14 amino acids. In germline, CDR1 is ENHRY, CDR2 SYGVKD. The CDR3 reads CAISEFKQGSEQYF. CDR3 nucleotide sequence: TGTGCCATCAGTGAGTTTAAACAGGGCTCCGAGCAGTACTTC.

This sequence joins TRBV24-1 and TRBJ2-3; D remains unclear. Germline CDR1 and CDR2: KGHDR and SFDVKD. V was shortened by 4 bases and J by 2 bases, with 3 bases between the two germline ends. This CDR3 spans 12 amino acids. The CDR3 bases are TGTGCCACCAGTGAGGTCACAGATACGCAGTATTTT. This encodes CATSEVTDTQYF.

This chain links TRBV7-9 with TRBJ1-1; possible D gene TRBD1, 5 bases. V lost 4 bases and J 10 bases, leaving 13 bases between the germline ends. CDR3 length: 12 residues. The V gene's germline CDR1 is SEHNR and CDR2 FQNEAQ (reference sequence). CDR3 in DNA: TGTGCCAGCAGCTCCCGGGACCTTGGAGCTTTCTTT. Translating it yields CASSSRDLGAFF.

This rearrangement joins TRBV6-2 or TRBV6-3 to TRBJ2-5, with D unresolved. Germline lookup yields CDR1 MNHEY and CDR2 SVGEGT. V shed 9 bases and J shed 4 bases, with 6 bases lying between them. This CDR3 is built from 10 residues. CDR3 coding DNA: TGTGCCAGAACCCTAGAGACCCAGTACTTC. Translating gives CARTLETQYF.

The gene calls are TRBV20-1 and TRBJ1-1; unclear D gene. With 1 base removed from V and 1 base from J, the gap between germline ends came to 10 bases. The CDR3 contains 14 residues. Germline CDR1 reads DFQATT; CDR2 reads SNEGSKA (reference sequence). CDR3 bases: TGCAGTGCTAGAGCCCGGAATTGGAACACTGAAGCTTTCTTT. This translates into CSARARNWNTEAFF.

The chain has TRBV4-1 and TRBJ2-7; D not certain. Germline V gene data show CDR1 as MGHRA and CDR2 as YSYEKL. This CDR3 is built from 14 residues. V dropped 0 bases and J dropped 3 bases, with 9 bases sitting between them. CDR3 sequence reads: CASSQDWANYEQYF. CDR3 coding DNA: TGCGCCAGCAGCCAAGATTGGGCCAACTACGAGCAGTACTTC.

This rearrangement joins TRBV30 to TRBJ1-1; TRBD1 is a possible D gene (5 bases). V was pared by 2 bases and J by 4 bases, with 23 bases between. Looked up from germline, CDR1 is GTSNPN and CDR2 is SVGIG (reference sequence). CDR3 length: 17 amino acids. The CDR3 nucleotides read TGTGCCTGGAGTTTGGGGGGTCCGGGGACGGGAAGCACTGAAGCTTTCTTT. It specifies CAWSLGGPGTGSTEAFF.

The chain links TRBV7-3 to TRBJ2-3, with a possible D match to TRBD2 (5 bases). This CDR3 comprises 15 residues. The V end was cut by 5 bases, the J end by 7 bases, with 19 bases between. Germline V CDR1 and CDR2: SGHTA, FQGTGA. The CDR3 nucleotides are TGTGCCAGCAGCCTGTCTCAGCGGACTGAATATACGCAGTATTTT. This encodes CASSLSQRTEYTQYF.

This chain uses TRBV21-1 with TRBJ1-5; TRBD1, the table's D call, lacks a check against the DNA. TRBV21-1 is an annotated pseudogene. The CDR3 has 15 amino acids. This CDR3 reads CASSHPLPSREPQHF. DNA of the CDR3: TGTGCCAGCAGCCACCCCCTACCTTCAAGGGAGCCCCAGCATTTT.

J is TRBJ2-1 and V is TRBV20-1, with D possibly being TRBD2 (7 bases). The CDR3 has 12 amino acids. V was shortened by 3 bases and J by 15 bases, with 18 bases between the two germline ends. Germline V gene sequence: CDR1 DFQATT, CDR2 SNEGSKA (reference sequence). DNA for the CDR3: TGCAGTGCTAGCCAGGGGCGGGACTATTTGTTCTTC. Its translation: CSASQGRDYLFF.

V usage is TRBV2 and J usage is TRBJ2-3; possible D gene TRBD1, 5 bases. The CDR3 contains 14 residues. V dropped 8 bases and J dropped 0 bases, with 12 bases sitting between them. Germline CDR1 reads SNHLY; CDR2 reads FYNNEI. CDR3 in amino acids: CASGAITSTDTQYF. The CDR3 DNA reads TGTGCCAGCGGGGCCATCACTAGCACAGATACGCAGTATTTT.

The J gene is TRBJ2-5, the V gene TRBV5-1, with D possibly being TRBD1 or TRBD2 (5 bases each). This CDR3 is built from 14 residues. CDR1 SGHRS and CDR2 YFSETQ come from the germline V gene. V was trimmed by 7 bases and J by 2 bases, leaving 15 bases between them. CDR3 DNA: TGCGCCAGCCTAGACCGGGACGAACAAGAGACCCAGTACTTC. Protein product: CASLDRDEQETQYF.

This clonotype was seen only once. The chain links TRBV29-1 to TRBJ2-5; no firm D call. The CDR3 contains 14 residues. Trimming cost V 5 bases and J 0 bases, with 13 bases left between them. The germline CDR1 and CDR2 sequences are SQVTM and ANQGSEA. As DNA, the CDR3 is TGCAGCGTTACCGACGGTTGGTACCAAGAGACCCAGTACTTC. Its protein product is CSVTDGWYQETQYF.

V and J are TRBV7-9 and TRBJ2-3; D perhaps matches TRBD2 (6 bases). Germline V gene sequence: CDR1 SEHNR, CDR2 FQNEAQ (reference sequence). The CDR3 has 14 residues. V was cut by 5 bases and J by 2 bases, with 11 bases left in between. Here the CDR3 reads CASSPPGLTDTQYF. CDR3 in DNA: TGTGCCAGCAGCCCACCGGGACTCACAGATACGCAGTATTTT.

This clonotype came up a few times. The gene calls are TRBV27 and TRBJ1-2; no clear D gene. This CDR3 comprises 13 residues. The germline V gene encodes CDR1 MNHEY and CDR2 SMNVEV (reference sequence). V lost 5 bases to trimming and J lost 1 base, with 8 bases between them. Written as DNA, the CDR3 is TGTGCCAGCAGTAGGGATTTTAACTATGGCTACACCTTC. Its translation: CASSRDFNYGYTF.

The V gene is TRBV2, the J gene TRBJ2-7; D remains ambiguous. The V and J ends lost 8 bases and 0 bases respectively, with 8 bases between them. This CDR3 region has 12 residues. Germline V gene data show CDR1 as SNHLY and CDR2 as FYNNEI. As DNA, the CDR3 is TGTGCCAGCGAGTGGGACTCCTACGAGCAGTACTTC. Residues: CASEWDSYEQYF.

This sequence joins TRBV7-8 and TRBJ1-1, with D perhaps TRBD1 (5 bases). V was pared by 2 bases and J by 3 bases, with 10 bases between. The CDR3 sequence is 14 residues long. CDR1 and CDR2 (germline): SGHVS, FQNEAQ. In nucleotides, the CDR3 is TGTGCCAGCAGCTTACCAGGGCAATACACTGAAGCTTTCTTT. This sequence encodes CASSLPGQYTEAFF.

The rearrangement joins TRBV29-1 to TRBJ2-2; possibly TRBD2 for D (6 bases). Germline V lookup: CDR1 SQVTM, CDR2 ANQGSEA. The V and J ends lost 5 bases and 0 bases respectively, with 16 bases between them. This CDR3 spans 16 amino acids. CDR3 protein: CSVRAAKRANTGELFF. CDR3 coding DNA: TGCAGCGTTCGGGCGGCTAAGCGGGCGAACACCGGGGAGCTGTTTTTT.

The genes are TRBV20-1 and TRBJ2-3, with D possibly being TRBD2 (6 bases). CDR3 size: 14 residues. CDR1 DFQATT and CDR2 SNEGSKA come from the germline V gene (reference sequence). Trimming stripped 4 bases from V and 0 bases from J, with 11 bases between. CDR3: CSANGTSSTDTQYF. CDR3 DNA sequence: TGCAGTGCTAACGGGACTTCTAGCACAGATACGCAGTATTTT.

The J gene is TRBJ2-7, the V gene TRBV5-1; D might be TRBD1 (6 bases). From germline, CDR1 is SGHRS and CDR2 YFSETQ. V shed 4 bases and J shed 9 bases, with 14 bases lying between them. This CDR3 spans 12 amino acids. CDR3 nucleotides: TGCGCCAGCAGCCTAAACAGGGAAGTGCAGTACTTC. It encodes CASSLNREVQYF.

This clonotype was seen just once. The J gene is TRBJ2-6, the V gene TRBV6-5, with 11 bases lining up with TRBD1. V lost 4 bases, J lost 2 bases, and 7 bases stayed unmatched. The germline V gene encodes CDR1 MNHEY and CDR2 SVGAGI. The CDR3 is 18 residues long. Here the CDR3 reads CASSFRTGGSTGANVLTF. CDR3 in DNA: TGTGCCAGCAGTTTCCGGACAGGGGGCTCGACTGGGGCCAACGTCCTGACTTTC.